The entry below describes one T cell receptor beta chain. Its antigen is currently unknown. Germline CDR1 is MRHNA and CDR2 is SNTAGT. V gave up 3 bases and J gave up 4 bases, with 9 bases separating them. The CDR3 sequence is 13 residues long. This specimen comes from a study of shared clonotypes between healthy human individuals. Study information: CD4 naive cells filled three plates per donor, CD4 memory three, CD8 naive two and CD8 memory one.

Overall study results and limits: Clonotypes shared by all four donors outscored non-shared clonotypes in generation probability.

Some 30,000 T cell genomes, or approximately 200 ng DNA, went into the sorted-subset replicate PCRs. TCRdb's table, derived via immunoSEQ multiplex PCR, lists solely in-frame clones and lacks some. In the table there are hundreds of thousands of clones, roughly 96% of which are singletons. As defined, naive CD8 cells were CD45RO-negative and positively selected for CCR7, with terminally differentiated effector memory CD45RA+ cells excluded. The chain has TRBV6-4 and TRBJ2-5; D might be TRBD2 (7 bases). The clonotype comes from a woman aged 25 to 45 in good health. The sequenced material came from naive CD8+ T cells sorted from blood. CDR3 in amino acids: CASSEGGGETQYF. As DNA, the CDR3 is TGTGCCAGCAGTGAGGGAGGGGGAGAGACCCAGTACTTC.